This T cell receptor beta chain was identified during a study of T-cell reconstitution after alpha-beta-depleted transplantation in children. Preparation of the TCRbeta library involved a method that used unique molecular identifiers. TCRdb analysed the PCR reads with MiXCR anew, one entry per CDR3 protein. The table shows around 600,000 distinct CDR3 sequences, with approximately 10% occurring only once. The CDR3 runs 12 residues. CDR1 and CDR2 from the germline V gene are DFQATT and SNEGSKA (reference sequence). Trimming left V 5 bases short and J 7 bases short, with 15 bases between. This clonotype has only a few counts.

This clonotype was obtained from a human donor who donated a stem cell graft to a child with acute myeloid leukemia. Here the sequenced sample was PBMCs from the stem cell graft donor, taken from the stem cell graft. The chain couples TRBV20-1 to TRBJ2-7; weak D call: TRBD1 (5 bases). This chain's CDR3 is CSAVSLGREQYF. CDR3 sequence (DNA): TGCAGTGCTGTTAGCTTGGGGCGGGAGCAGTACTTC.